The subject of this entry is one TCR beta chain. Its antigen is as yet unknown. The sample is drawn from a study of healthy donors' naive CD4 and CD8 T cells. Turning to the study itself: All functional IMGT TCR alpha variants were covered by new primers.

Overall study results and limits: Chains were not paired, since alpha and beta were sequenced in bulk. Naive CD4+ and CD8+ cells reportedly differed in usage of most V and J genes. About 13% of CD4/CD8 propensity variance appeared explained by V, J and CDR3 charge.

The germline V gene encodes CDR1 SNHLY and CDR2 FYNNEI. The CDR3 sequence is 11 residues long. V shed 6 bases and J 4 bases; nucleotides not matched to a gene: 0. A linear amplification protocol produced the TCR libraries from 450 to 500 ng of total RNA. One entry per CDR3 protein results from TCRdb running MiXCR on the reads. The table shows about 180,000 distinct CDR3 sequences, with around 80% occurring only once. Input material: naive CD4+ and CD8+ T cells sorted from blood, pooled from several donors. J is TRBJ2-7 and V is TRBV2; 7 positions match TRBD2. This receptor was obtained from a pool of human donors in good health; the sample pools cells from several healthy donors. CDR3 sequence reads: CASRREYEQYF. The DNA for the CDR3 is TGTGCCAGCAGGCGGGAGTACGAGCAGTACTTC. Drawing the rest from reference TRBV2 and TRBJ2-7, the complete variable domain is EPEVTQTPSHQVTQMGQEVILRCVPISNHLYFYWYRQILGQKVEFLVSFYNNEISEKSEIFDDQFSVERPDGSNFTLKIRSTKLEDSAMYFCASRREYEQYFGPGTRLTVT.